Below are 27 T cell receptor beta chains sequenced from a single sample in a study of cytomegalovirus exposure and HLA in healthy donors. PCR primers comprised 60 Vbeta and 13 Jbeta primers. The table came from immunoSEQ multiplex PCR; TCRdb's copy has only in-frame clones and leaves some out. The sample includes roughly 92,000 clones, 81% of them seen just once. The specimen sequenced was PBMCs. The receptors were gathered from a woman in her 70s in good health and CMV-seropositive.

CDR3 region: CASSVDRTGELFF. The CDR3 bases are TGTGCCAGCAGCGTAGATCGGACCGGGGAGCTGTTTTTT. The V and J genes are TRBV9 and TRBJ2-2, with unresolved D. Germline values: CDR1 SGDLS, CDR2 YYNGEE. Trimming cost V 0 bases and J 5 bases, with 5 bases left between them. The CDR3 length is 13 residues.

V gene TRBV6-1 combines with J gene TRBJ2-6, with a weak D call TRBD1 (5 bases). V lost 8 bases, J lost 0 bases, and 11 bases lay in between. The germline gives CDR1 MNHNS, CDR2 SASEGT. The CDR3 has 15 residues. Here the CDR3 DNA reads TGTGCCAGCCGGGCCAGGGTCTCTGGGGCCAACGTCCTGACTTTC. Its translation: CASRARVSGANVLTF.

The rearrangement links TRBV2 to TRBJ1-4; TRBD1 might be the D (6 bases). Between the trimmed V and J ends, which lost 0 bases and 5 bases, there was a span of 19 bases. Per germline, CDR1 SNHLY and CDR2 FYNNEI. The CDR3 has 18 residues. In DNA form, the CDR3 reads TGTGCCAGCAGTGAAGCGGCCTTATGGACAGCACAAAATGAAAAACTGTTTTTT. It yields the protein CASSEAALWTAQNEKLFF.

In this sample, this clone turned up once. V gene TRBV7-2 combines with J gene TRBJ2-1, with a possible D match to TRBD1 (5 bases). Per the germline V gene, CDR1 is SGHTA and CDR2 is FQGNSA. V was shortened by 5 bases and J by 0 bases, with 11 bases between the two germline ends. This CDR3 comprises 15 residues. CDR3 DNA sequence: TGTGCCAGCAGCCCGACTGACAGCTCCTACAATGAGCAGTTCTTC. Protein product: CASSPTDSSYNEQFF.

V gene TRBV20-1 combines with J gene TRBJ2-5; D may be TRBD2 (5 bases). The CDR3 length is 11 residues. Trimming removed 1 base at V and 11 bases at J, with 11 bases between. The germline gives CDR1 DFQATT, CDR2 SNEGSKA (reference sequence). CDR3 sequence reads: CSARVAGNQYF. CDR3 bases: TGCAGTGCTAGAGTTGCCGGGAATCAGTACTTC.

The genes are TRBV7-9 and TRBJ2-2, with no clear D. The CDR3 contains 14 residues. V lost 5 bases to trimming and J lost 4 bases, with 11 bases between them. CDR1 SEHNR and CDR2 FQNEAQ come from the germline V gene (reference sequence). CDR3 amino acids: CASSLDSSTGELFF. CDR3 in DNA: TGTGCCAGCAGCCTAGATTCCAGCACCGGGGAGCTGTTTTTT. Supplemented by reference TRBV7-9 and TRBJ2-2, the full variable domain reads DTGVSQNPRHKITKRGQNVTFRCDPISEHNRLYWYRQTLGQGPEFLTYFQNEAQLEKSRLLSDRFSAERPKGSFSTLEIQRTEQGDSAMYLCASSLDSSTGELFFGEGSRLTVL.

The genes are TRBV5-1 and TRBJ1-3, with D unclear. CDR3 length: 15 residues. Trimming took 2 bases from V and 0 from J, leaving 9 bases between them. Germline lookup yields CDR1 SGHRS and CDR2 YFSETQ. The CDR3 is CASSFEPSSGNTIYF. CDR3 DNA: TGCGCCAGCAGCTTTGAGCCGAGCTCTGGAAACACCATATATTTT.

The J gene is TRBJ1-6, the V gene TRBV2; D may be TRBD1 (6 bases). This CDR3 is built from 14 residues. Trimming stripped 2 bases from V and 9 bases from J, with 11 bases between. Germline CDR1 is SNHLY and CDR2 is FYNNEI. The CDR3 sequence: CASSETGRGSPLHF. CDR3 coding DNA: TGTGCCAGCAGTGAAACAGGGAGGGGTTCACCCCTCCACTTT.

The chain joins TRBV5-1 to TRBJ2-2, with D maybe TRBD1 (5 bases). This CDR3 has 15 amino acids. The germline V and J ends were trimmed by 4 bases and 0 bases, with 10 bases remaining between them. The germline gives CDR1 SGHRS, CDR2 YFSETQ. For the CDR3, the DNA is TGCGCCAGCAGCCCAGGGTTCGCGAACACCGGGGAGCTGTTTTTT. As protein: CASSPGFANTGELFF.

This chain connects TRBV25-1 to TRBJ2-5; 9 bases are shared with TRBD2. This CDR3 has 15 residues. The germline gives CDR1 MGHDK, CDR2 SYGVNS. V shed 10 bases, J shed 4 bases, and the junction held 13 bases outside the gene matches. CDR3 nucleotides: TGTGCCACCCCGAGGGGGCGGGAGGGCCCAGAGACCCAGTACTTC. Residues: CATPRGREGPETQYF.

This clone came up once. The chain has TRBV4-1 and TRBJ2-5, with 7 nucleotides matching TRBD2. This CDR3 spans 15 amino acids. Germline CDR1 and CDR2: MGHRA and YSYEKL. J gave up 3 bases and V 2 bases, and 6 bases lay outside the gene matches. The CDR3 DNA is TGCGCCAGCAGCCAACCGGGGGGTGAAAAAGAGACCCAGTACTTC. Residues: CASSQPGGEKETQYF.

The rearrangement joins TRBV30 to TRBJ2-2, with 7 bases lining up with TRBD1. Germline V gives CDR1 GTSNPN, CDR2 SVGIG (reference sequence). J gave up 4 bases and V 0 bases, and 2 bases lay outside the gene matches. CDR3 length: 14 residues. Written as DNA, the CDR3 is TGTGCCTGGAGTGTCGGGACAGCCACCGGGGAGCTGTTTTTT. Residues: CAWSVGTATGELFF.

The chain is built from TRBV9 and TRBJ2-7, with TRBD2 matching over 7 bases. Germline trimming cut 4 bases from V and 7 bases from J; bases unmatched to any gene: 17. The CDR3 sequence is 16 residues long. Germline V gene sequence: CDR1 SGDLS, CDR2 YYNGEE. CDR3 coding DNA: TGTGCCAGCAGCCATGAAGTTAGGGGAGGGTTTGAAGAGCAGTACTTC. It encodes CASSHEVRGGFEEQYF.

The chain is built from TRBV7-2 and TRBJ1-2, with a tentative D call TRBD1 (6 bases). The ends were cut back, 2 bases at V and 4 bases at J, with 8 bases in the middle. This CDR3 region has 13 residues. Germline values: CDR1 SGHTA, CDR2 FQGNSA. This CDR3 reads CASSLNRAYGYTF. In nucleotides, the CDR3 is TGTGCCAGCAGCTTAAACAGGGCCTATGGCTACACCTTC.

The chain links TRBV4-3 to TRBJ2-5, with D hard to call. The DNA end is a closer match to TRBJ2-7, so the J assignment may be wrong. The CDR3 extends over 13 amino acids. CDR1 and CDR2 (germline): LGHNA, YSLEER. CDR3 nucleotides: TGCGCCAGCAGCCAAGGTGTAGCCCGCGAGCAGTACTTC. Protein product: CASSQGVAREQYF.

This sequence joins TRBV6-5 and TRBJ2-5, with TRBD2 matching 7 bases. V dropped 2 bases and J dropped 4; count of bases not matched to a gene: 4. This CDR3 has 14 residues. Germline-derived CDR1 and CDR2 are MNHEY and SVGAGI. CDR3 DNA sequence: TGTGCCAGCAGTTACGGGGGGGGTACAGAGACCCAGTACTTC. Translating it yields CASSYGGGTETQYF.

The V call is TRBV18, the J call TRBJ2-7, with D unclear. This CDR3 has 16 amino acids. The germline V gene has CDR1 KGHSH and CDR2 LQKENI. Trimming removed 0 bases from V and 0 bases from J, with 12 bases in between. CDR3: CASSPPGSPGSYEQYF. The CDR3 DNA reads TGTGCCAGCTCACCACCGGGCAGTCCTGGCTCCTACGAGCAGTACTTC.

The CDR3 protein is CASRRQGDAGELFF. The CDR3 DNA follows: TGTGCCAGCAGGCGCCAGGGCGACGCCGGGGAGCTGTTTTTT. The chain joins TRBV6-5 to TRBJ2-2, with D tentatively TRBD1 (5 bases). This CDR3 contains 14 residues. With 6 bases removed from V and 6 bases from J, the gap between germline ends came to 14 bases. The V gene's germline CDR1 is MNHEY and CDR2 SVGAGI.

The chain uses TRBV28 and TRBJ1-2, with TRBD1 matching 10 bases. The germline CDR1 and CDR2 sequences are MDHEN and SYDVKM. There are 13 residues in the CDR3. The trim removed 6 bases at V and 7 bases at J, leaving 5 bases unmatched. CDR3 nucleotides: TGTGCCAGCAGACCGGACAGGGGGTCTGGCTACACCTTC. It codes for CASRPDRGSGYTF.

This rearrangement joins TRBV2 to TRBJ1-4; 7 bases agree with TRBD1. There are 13 residues in the CDR3. V shed 7 bases and J 5 bases; nucleotides not matched to a gene: 4. Germline values: CDR1 SNHLY, CDR2 FYNNEI. CDR3 region: CASNRDRNEKLFF. The CDR3 bases are TGTGCCAGCAACCGGGACAGAAATGAAAAACTGTTTTTT. Full variable domain (rest looked up from reference TRBV2 and TRBJ1-4): EPEVTQTPSHQVTQMGQEVILRCVPISNHLYFYWYRQILGQKVEFLVSFYNNEISEKSEIFDDQFSVERPDGSNFTLKIRSTKLEDSAMYFCASNRDRNEKLFFGSGTQLSVL.

The V call is TRBV19, the J call TRBJ2-7; possible D gene TRBD2, 6 bases. The CDR3 has 13 amino acids. Germline V gene data show CDR1 as LNHDA and CDR2 as SQIVND (reference sequence). V lost 6 bases and J lost 4, with 13 bases in between. CDR3 in amino acids: CASSLGGLYEQYF. In nucleotides, the CDR3 is TGTGCCAGTAGCCTCGGGGGTTTGTACGAGCAGTACTTC.

The chain uses TRBV27 and TRBJ2-5; maybe TRBD2 (6 bases). The CDR3 extends over 13 amino acids. Germline-derived CDR1 and CDR2 are MNHEY and SMNVEV (reference sequence). Trimming pared 4 bases from V and 7 bases from J, leaving 13 bases between. The CDR3 is CASSYTGDGTQYF. CDR3 DNA sequence: TGTGCCAGCAGTTATACGGGGGATGGGACCCAGTACTTC.

The rearrangement uses TRBV19 and TRBJ2-3; TRBD2 might be the D (7 bases). Trimming removed 7 bases at V and 2 bases at J, with 16 bases between. The CDR3 totals 15 residues. Per the germline V gene, CDR1 is LNHDA and CDR2 is SQIVND (reference sequence). CDR3 DNA sequence: TGTGCCAGTATCCCGGGGGGCAGAACCACAGATACGCAGTATTTT. This translates into CASIPGGRTTDTQYF.

This chain links TRBV6-5 with TRBJ2-2, with D perhaps TRBD1 (8 bases). Trimming stripped 6 bases from V and 5 bases from J, with 13 bases between. CDR1 is MNHEY and CDR2 is SVGAGI in the germline V gene. The length of the CDR3 is 14 residues. DNA for the CDR3: TGTGCCAGCAGCGGACAGGGAGGGACCGGGGAGCTGTTTTTT. It specifies CASSGQGGTGELFF.

The rearrangement joins TRBV19 to TRBJ1-1, with 8 positions matching TRBD1. The germline gives CDR1 LNHDA, CDR2 SQIVND (reference sequence). The CDR3 is made up of 17 amino acids. The V gene end was trimmed by 5 bases and the J gene end by 0 bases; junction bases not matched to a gene: 11. The DNA of the CDR3 is TGTGCCAGTAGTCCCGGACAGGGACGAACCCTGAACACTGAAGCTTTCTTT. This encodes CASSPGQGRTLNTEAFF.

This chain links TRBV5-1 with TRBJ1-4; 7 nucleotides agree with TRBD1. After removal of 6 bases from V and 5 bases from J, the junction contained 7 bases not matched to a gene. The CDR3 is made up of 14 amino acids. Germline V gives CDR1 SGHRS, CDR2 YFSETQ. Here the CDR3 reads CASKAYRGNEKLFF. In nucleotides, the CDR3 is TGCGCCAGCAAGGCCTACAGGGGAAATGAAAAACTGTTTTTT.

This chain uses TRBV5-1 with TRBJ2-2, with 8 positions matching TRBD1. The CDR3 has 17 residues. Germline trimming cut 4 bases from V and 3 bases from J; bases unmatched to any gene: 11. Germline assignment: CDR1 SGHRS and CDR2 YFSETQ. CDR3 sequence reads: CASSPRTGRPDTGELFF. For the CDR3, the DNA is TGCGCCAGCAGCCCAAGGACAGGGCGTCCGGACACCGGGGAGCTGTTTTTT.